One and the same sample provided the 14 T cell receptor beta chains below, sequenced in a study of response to subunit inactivated influenza vaccine. TCRdb redid the calling of the RT-PCR reads with MiXCR, one entry per CDR3 protein. The sample contains 290,000 or so distinct CDR3 sequences, roughly 22% of which appear only once. The sample in question was PBMCs from blood, obtained less than 22 months after vaccination. These receptors all come from a man between 50 and 70 years old who received an inactivated influenza vaccine.

The chain uses TRBV27 and TRBJ2-5; D gene uncertain. The CDR3 consists of 11 residues. Germline V gene data show CDR1 as MNHEY and CDR2 as SMNVEV (reference sequence). V was clipped by 7 bases and J by 7 bases, with 10 bases between them. CDR3 sequence (DNA): TGTGCCAGCATTGGAGATGGGACCCAGTACTTC. Translating it yields CASIGDGTQYF.

This clonotype has just a few counts. The CDR3 is CASSQATLPDTQYF. The CDR3 DNA reads TGCGCCAGCAGCCAAGCTACTTTACCAGATACGCAGTATTTT. This chain links TRBV4-3 with TRBJ2-3; D is ambiguous. V lost 1 base, J lost 4 bases, and 9 bases lay in between. In germline, CDR1 is LGHNA, CDR2 YSLEER. The CDR3 has 14 residues.

This clonotype has ten or more counts. The chain recombines TRBV18 with TRBJ1-3, with a tentative D call TRBD1 (5 bases). The ends were cut back, 11 bases at V and 0 bases at J, with 20 bases in the middle. The CDR3 sequence is 16 residues long. Germline V gene data show CDR1 as KGHSH and CDR2 as LQKENI. CDR3 bases: TGTGCCTCACAGCTCACCGGGGCCTCCTCTGGAAACACCATATATTTT. This codes for CASQLTGASSGNTIYF.

The genes are TRBV28 and TRBJ1-4, with 8 bases aligning to TRBD1. V shed 5 bases, J shed 5 bases, and the junction held 10 bases outside the gene matches. The CDR3 extends over 16 amino acids. Per the germline V gene, CDR1 is MDHEN and CDR2 is SYDVKM. The CDR3 here is CASSPTRQGINEKLFF. CDR3 DNA sequence: TGTGCCAGCAGTCCGACAAGACAGGGGATAAATGAAAAACTGTTTTTT. Looking up the rest from reference TRBV28 and TRBJ1-4 gives the full variable domain: DVKVTQSSRYLVKRTGEKVFLECVQDMDHENMFWYRQDPGLGLRLIYFSYDVKMKEKGDIPEGYSVSREKKERFSLILESASTNQTSMYLCASSPTRQGINEKLFFGSGTQLSVL.

J is TRBJ1-4 and V is TRBV4-1; D is possibly TRBD1 (6 bases). Trimming stripped 3 bases from V and 2 bases from J, with 16 bases between. The CDR3 extends over 17 amino acids. Germline loops: CDR1 MGHRA, CDR2 YSYEKL. The CDR3 coding sequence is TGCGCCAGCAGCCACCCCTTGACAGGCAAGACTAATGAAAAACTGTTTTTT. Its protein product is CASSHPLTGKTNEKLFF.

This clonotype was observed many times. The rearrangement links TRBV12-3 or TRBV12-4 to TRBJ1-5, with 7 bases aligning to TRBD1. The CDR3 loop spans 14 amino acids. V lost 2 bases, J lost 2 bases, and 0 bases stayed unmatched. The CDR3 sequence: CASSLTGGNQPQHF. CDR3 bases: TGTGCCAGCAGTTTAACAGGGGGCAATCAGCCCCAGCATTTT.

This chain links TRBV21-1 with TRBJ2-5. TRBV21-1 is classified as a pseudogene. The CDR3 sequence is 17 residues long. CDR3 sequence: CASSKDERTGSQETQYF. The CDR3 coding sequence is TGTGCCAGCAGCAAAGATGAACGGACCGGCTCACAAGAGACCCAGTACTTC.

This clonotype was seen more than once but under ten times. Here the CDR3 DNA reads TGTGCCAGCAGTTACTCGATGCGGGCATCTTGGGAGCAGTACTTC. It yields the protein CASSYSMRASWEQYF. This chain connects TRBV6-2 or TRBV6-3 to TRBJ2-7, with D tentatively TRBD2 (5 bases). This CDR3 comprises 15 residues. Between the trimmed V and J ends, which lost 0 bases and 7 bases, there was a span of 16 bases. Germline values: CDR1 MNHEY, CDR2 SVGEGT.

This clonotype was seen only a few times. The V call is TRBV20-1, the J call TRBJ1-6; D is uncertain. V gave up 4 bases and J gave up 4 bases, with 11 bases separating them. CDR1 and CDR2 (germline): DFQATT, SNEGSKA (reference sequence). The CDR3 length is 14 residues. In DNA, the CDR3 is TGCAGTGCTAACGCAGTTGCTTATAATTCACCCCTCCACTTT. Translated: CSANAVAYNSPLHF.

This clonotype was found a few times. The rearrangement joins TRBV18 to TRBJ2-7; D is possibly TRBD1 (6 bases). V lost 3 bases to trimming and J lost 3 bases, with 12 bases between them. The CDR3 runs 14 residues. Per germline, CDR1 KGHSH and CDR2 LQKENI. Written as DNA, the CDR3 is TGTGCCAGCTCACCGTTACAGGGAGACTACGAGCAGTACTTC. Protein: CASSPLQGDYEQYF.

This clonotype was recorded a few times. CDR3 region: CASSQDDGQPQHF. The CDR3 DNA reads TGTGCCAGCAGCCAAGATGACGGTCAGCCCCAGCATTTT. This chain links TRBV4-2 with TRBJ1-5; D is uncertain. V lost 0 bases and J 6 bases, leaving 6 bases between the germline ends. CDR1 LGHNA and CDR2 YNFKEQ come from the germline V gene. The length of the CDR3 is 13 residues.

The chain couples TRBV20-1 to TRBJ2-3; D possibly corresponds to TRBD2 (5 bases). This CDR3 contains 12 residues. The V end lost 7 bases, the J end lost 3 bases, and 11 bases lay between the germline ends. From germline, CDR1 is DFQATT and CDR2 SNEGSKA (reference sequence). The CDR3 sequence: CSGRGSTDTQYF. DNA for the CDR3: TGCAGTGGTCGGGGATCAACAGATACGCAGTATTTT.

A few counts support this clonotype. This CDR3 is CASSFATGGTDTQYF. CDR3 bases: TGTGCCAGCAGCTTTGCCACGGGGGGGACAGATACGCAGTATTTT. This chain connects TRBV7-6 to TRBJ2-3; 8 bases line up with TRBD2. CDR3 length equals 15 residues. Trimming took 3 bases from V and 3 from J; bases not matched to a gene: 5. Germline V gene data show CDR1 as SGHVS and CDR2 as FNYEAQ.

This clonotype has more than one count but fewer than ten. The chain is built from TRBV3-1 and TRBJ2-2; 8 nucleotides agree with TRBD2. This CDR3 comprises 15 residues. The trim removed 4 bases at V and 4 bases at J, leaving 5 bases unmatched. Germline V gene data show CDR1 as LGHDT and CDR2 as YNNKEL (reference sequence). The CDR3 here is CASSRAGASTGELFF. The CDR3 nucleotides read TGTGCCAGCAGCCGAGCGGGAGCGAGCACCGGGGAGCTGTTTTTT.